This TCR beta chain stems from a study of cytomegalovirus exposure and HLA in healthy donors. About the research overall: An earlier analysis found 120 million or so unique TCR beta sequences from approximately 190 million T cells. Researchers found that more than 70% of 398 genotyped donors fell within the Caucasian-associated ancestry cluster. Broader study findings: The authors judged a highly shared variant cluster likely a sequencing artifact. Earlier results showed most TCR beta V segments being productive about 90% or about 30% of the time.

Concerning this clone: Its specificity is not known.

The PCR had 60 Vbeta and 13 Jbeta primers. Measured with immunoSEQ multiplex PCR; TCRdb has only the in-frame clones, and not every one. The repertoire holds 150,000 to 200,000 clones, with about two thirds as singletons. V lost 5 bases and J lost 1, with 12 bases in between. Per germline, CDR1 LNHDA and CDR2 SQIVND (reference sequence). The CDR3 length is 15 residues. The sequenced sample consisted of PBMCs. The receptor was isolated from a woman in her late teens or twenties in good health and CMV-seropositive. This rearrangement joins TRBV19 to TRBJ1-5; D uncertain. Here the CDR3 reads CASSSSGLSNQPQHF. DNA of the CDR3: TGTGCCAGTAGTTCCTCGGGGTTAAGCAATCAGCCCCAGCATTTT.